The clone carrying this TCR beta chain occurred a few times. Its antigen remains unknown. These data are taken from a study of T-cell memory formation after mild COVID-19. Looking at the study overall: Clustering of TCRs was largely donor specific.

Notes on the study in general: Still unconfirmed is whether the second-wave clones peaking on day 37 recognized SARS-CoV-2. Contracting CD4+ clones were located mainly in CM and EM, and CD8+ clones in EMRA.

One entry per CDR3 protein, called by TCRdb with MiXCR from the 5' RACE reads. The repertoire consists of 400,000 or so distinct CDR3 sequences, with around 20% occurring once and the leading ten covering more than 8%. Germline values: CDR1 MNHEY, CDR2 SVGEGT. The CDR3 is 13 amino acids. The V and J ends lost 5 bases and 3 bases respectively, with 11 bases between them. The TCR was taken from an adult woman who had mild COVID-19 (a few samples of this study predate the infection). Cell type and time point are not known. The specimen sequenced was PBMCs or a T cell subset sorted from them (not recorded which). This sequence joins TRBV6-2 or TRBV6-3 and TRBJ2-7; D call uncertain. The CDR3 DNA sequence: TGTGCCAGCAGTGCCGGAGCCTTCTACGAGCAGTACTTC. It is translated as CASSAGAFYEQYF.